This TCR beta chain originates from a study of blood T cell repertoires in COVID-19. The data were produced by immunoSEQ multiplex PCR, yet TCRdb's version contains in-frame clones alone and is incomplete. The table shows a few hundred thousand clones, with 80% to 95% occurring only once. The V and J ends lost 5 bases and 5 bases respectively, with 18 bases between them. CDR3 length: 15 amino acids. CDR1 and CDR2 (germline): SGHVS, FQNEAQ. The TCR was taken from a woman aged 40 to 50 who had been exposed to COVID-19. The V and J genes are TRBV7-8 and TRBJ1-1, with TRBD1 as a possible D gene (6 bases). Material for sequencing was PBMCs or T cells enriched from blood (not recorded which). The CDR3 DNA follows: TGTGCCAGCAGCGTCCTACAGGGAAGGAGTACTGAAGCTTTCTTT. Protein product: CASSVLQGRSTEAFF.